The 9 T cell receptor beta chains in this list originate from one sample, sequenced in a study of neurological immune-mediated disorders. TCRdb used MiXCR to reprocess the 5' RACE reads, holding one entry per CDR3 protein. The data hold around 44,000 distinct CDR3 sequences, with roughly 14% observed a single time. The specimen was CD4+ T cells from blood. Every receptor here comes from a woman in her sixties with HTLV-1-associated myelopathy (HAM/TSP).

This clonotype has ten or more counts. This chain joins TRBV5-1 and TRBJ2-1, with D uncertain. Germline CDR1 SGHRS, CDR2 YFSETQ. Trimming removed 0 bases at V and 4 bases at J, with 20 bases between. The length of the CDR3 is 18 residues. The CDR3 loop reads CASSLVVVVPLGYNEQFF. The CDR3 DNA is TGCGCCAGCAGCTTGGTTGTGGTGGTCCCTCTGGGGTACAATGAGCAGTTCTTC.

The J gene is TRBJ2-3, the V gene TRBV5-1; D unresolved. Trimming pared 0 bases from V and 4 bases from J, leaving 9 bases between. This CDR3 has 14 amino acids. CDR1 and CDR2 (germline): SGHRS, YFSETQ. CDR3 residues: CASSLGPEADTQYF. The DNA for the CDR3 is TGCGCCAGCAGCTTGGGACCAGAGGCAGATACGCAGTATTTT.

This clonotype was picked up one time. CDR3 amino acids: CASSAEYTWELFF. The CDR3 bases are TGCGCCAGCAGCGCTGAGTACACTTGGGAGCTGTTTTTT. The rearrangement links TRBV5-1 to TRBJ2-2; D is unresolved. CDR1 and CDR2 (germline): SGHRS, YFSETQ. The CDR3 sequence is 13 residues long. V lost 4 bases to trimming and J lost 9 bases, with 13 bases between them.

This clonotype was counted at least ten times. The chain joins TRBV5-1 to TRBJ1-1; D is uncertain. Trimming removed 2 bases at V and 0 bases at J, with 11 bases between. CDR1 SGHRS and CDR2 YFSETQ come from the germline V gene. The CDR3 length is 15 residues. The CDR3 sequence is CASSFGDGVNTEAFF. The CDR3 DNA follows: TGCGCCAGCAGCTTTGGGGATGGGGTGAACACTGAAGCTTTCTTT.

This clonotype was counted many times. This rearrangement joins TRBV4-2 to TRBJ2-2; D assignment may be TRBD1 or TRBD2 (6 bases each). With 5 bases removed from V and 6 bases from J, the gap between germline ends came to 16 bases. Germline CDR1 is LGHNA and CDR2 is YNFKEQ. The CDR3 has 15 amino acids. The CDR3 protein is CASSGRDRGAGELFF. In nucleotides, the CDR3 is TGTGCCAGCAGCGGACGGGATAGGGGGGCCGGGGAGCTGTTTTTT.

A word on this clonotype: No DNA is shown, since the ends of the CDR3 on it are uncertain; the CDR3 is the one TCRdb lists. CDR3 residues: CASSFYICSARTPGQGWYNEQFF. This chain uses TRBV5-6 with TRBJ2-1; the table's D call TRBD1 went unverified against the DNA. The germline gives CDR1 SGHDT, CDR2 YYEEEE. Inclusive of both ends, the CDR3 amounts to 23 amino acids.

This clonotype was observed many times. The gene calls are TRBV20-1 and TRBJ1-2; TRBD1 matches 7 bases. Per the germline V gene, CDR1 is DFQATT and CDR2 is SNEGSKA (reference sequence). CDR3 size: 15 residues. Unmatched junction bases numbered 11, after V lost 6 bases and J lost 1 base. CDR3 sequence reads: CSAMTGQTLNYGYTF. As DNA, the CDR3 is TGCAGTGCAATGACGGGACAGACACTTAACTATGGCTACACCTTC.

This clonotype was counted a few times. V and J are TRBV20-1 and TRBJ2-3; 8 nucleotides match TRBD2. The CDR3 loop spans 16 amino acids. The V and J ends lost 5 bases and 3 bases, in that order; junction bases with no gene match: 13. Germline CDR1 DFQATT, CDR2 SNEGSKA (reference sequence). The CDR3: CSAWTSSLGRTDTQYF. CDR3 bases: TGCAGTGCTTGGACTAGCTCCTTAGGAAGGACAGATACGCAGTATTTT.

This clonotype has ten or more counts. J is TRBJ1-1 and V is TRBV5-5; the match to TRBD1 covers 7 bases. Germline-derived CDR1 and CDR2 are SGHKS and YYEKEE (reference sequence). The V segment lost 1 base and the J segment 0 bases; nucleotides outside the gene matches: 18. The CDR3 extends over 20 amino acids. CDR3 loop: CASSLLPQGEGSLMNTEAFF. The CDR3 DNA reads as TGTGCCAGCAGCTTGTTGCCCCAGGGGGAGGGTAGTCTAATGAACACTGAAGCTTTCTTT.